This T cell receptor beta chain emerged from a study of cytomegalovirus exposure and HLA in healthy donors. Study summary: In terms of ancestry, the Caucasian-associated cluster contained 75% to 85% of the roughly 400 genotyped donors.

On this clone itself: Its antigen is unidentified.

Vbeta (60) and Jbeta (13) primers were used in the PCR. The repertoire was sequenced with immunoSEQ multiplex PCR; TCRdb's copy has only in-frame clones and lacks some. Altogether 88,000 or so clones are present, 62% being singletons, with the ten largest covering 4.4%. The length of the CDR3 is 15 residues. Deletions cut 2 bases from V and 0 bases from J, with 11 bases between. Germline values: CDR1 SNHLY, CDR2 FYNNEI. General study points: Prediction of most subjects' HLA-A and HLA-B alleles by TCR beta sequences was reportedly accurate. The listing of 150 or so TCR beta chains classed them as cytomegalovirus-associated.

The TCR originated in a male donor in good health and CMV-seropositive. The material sequenced was PBMCs. This chain links TRBV2 with TRBJ2-7; D might be TRBD1 (7 bases). DNA of the CDR3: TGTGCCAGCAGTGAACGGGGGACAGTCTCCTACGAGCAGTACTTC. The encoded protein is CASSERGTVSYEQYF. Complete variable domain (other parts from reference TRBV2 and TRBJ2-7): EPEVTQTPSHQVTQMGQEVILRCVPISNHLYFYWYRQILGQKVEFLVSFYNNEISEKSEIFDDQFSVERPDGSNFTLKIRSTKLEDSAMYFCASSERGTVSYEQYFGPGTRLTVT.